A selection of T cell receptor beta chains follows, all from one sample in a study of metastatic and nonmetastatic thyroid tumors. Through MiXCR, TCRdb re-clonotyped the PCR reads. The repertoire holds about 23,000 clones, with approximately 24% as singletons. Sequencing was done on a sample of tumor tissue. The receptors shown here come from a male donor with papillary thyroid cancer or a benign thyroid nodule (not recorded which). Some clones in this sample may be carry-over from other donors' samples. Each CDR3 is given with its conserved first and last residue. D genes are given only for firm matches. A row's size may be missing; if present it is once, few, many or a size class.

clone_size: medium-sized; cdr3_length: 17; d_call: TRBD1; j_call: TRBJ2-2; v_call: TRBV12-3/TRBV12-4; cdr3_nt: TGTGCCAGCAGTTGGACCGTCGGGACAGGGGGCACCGGGGAGCTGTTTTTT; cdr3_aa: CASSWTVGTGGTGELFF
clone_size: .; cdr3_length: 15; d_call: TRBD2; j_call: TRBJ2-7; v_call: TRBV18; cdr3_nt: TGTGCCAGCTCACCTCAGGCGGGAGGGTCCTACGAGCAGTACTTC; cdr3_aa: CASSPQAGGSYEQYF
clone_size: few; cdr3_length: 14; d_call: .; j_call: TRBJ2-7; v_call: TRBV28; cdr3_nt: TGTGCCTGCAGGGCACAGTGGAGGACGTACGAGCAGTACTTC; cdr3_aa: CACRAQWRTYEQYF
clone_size: many; cdr3_length: 14; d_call: .; j_call: TRBJ1-2; v_call: TRBV12-5; cdr3_nt: TGTGCTAGTGGCCATCCCAATCCTTTCTATGGCTACACCTTC; cdr3_aa: CASGHPNPFYGYTF
clone_size: many; cdr3_length: 14; d_call: .; j_call: TRBJ1-1; v_call: TRBV5-6; cdr3_nt: TGTGCCAGCAGCTTGTCAAAGTTGTTCACTGAAGCTTTCTTT; cdr3_aa: CASSLSKLFTEAFF
clone_size: once; cdr3_length: 15; d_call: TRBD1; j_call: TRBJ2-7; v_call: TRBV5-1; cdr3_nt: TGCGCCAGCGCAACCGGGACAGGTGGTTACAGCGAGCAGTACTTC; cdr3_aa: CASATGTGGYSEQYF
clone_size: many; cdr3_length: 15; d_call: TRBD2; j_call: TRBJ2-1; v_call: TRBV30; cdr3_nt: TGTGCCTGGAGGGAGACTAGCGGGAGAAGCTATGAGCAGTTCTTC; cdr3_aa: CAWRETSGRSYEQFF
clone_size: .; cdr3_length: 16; d_call: .; j_call: TRBJ2-2; v_call: TRBV11-2; cdr3_nt: TGTGCCATCAGCCCCCCCGGGACGGGGAACACCGGGGAGCTGTTTTTT; cdr3_aa: CAISPPGTGNTGELFF
clone_size: .; cdr3_length: 16; d_call: .; j_call: TRBJ2-1; v_call: TRBV20-1; cdr3_nt: TGCAGTGATCCCTCTCCGGGAGCGGACCACTACAATGAGCAGTTCTTC; cdr3_aa: CSDPSPGADHYNEQFF
clone_size: many; cdr3_length: 15; d_call: TRBD2; j_call: TRBJ2-1; v_call: TRBV6-2/TRBV6-3; cdr3_nt: TGTGCCAGCAGGAGTAGCGGGAGAAAGGGTAATGAGCAGTTCTTC; cdr3_aa: CASRSSGRKGNEQFF
clone_size: medium-sized; cdr3_length: 12; d_call: .; j_call: TRBJ2-7; v_call: TRBV24-1; cdr3_nt: TGTGCCACCAGTGAGGAAGGGACCCGGCAGTACTTC; cdr3_aa: CATSEEGTRQYF
clone_size: few; cdr3_length: 16; d_call: .; j_call: TRBJ2-3; v_call: TRBV12-3/TRBV12-4; cdr3_nt: TGTGCCAGCAGTCCCAGACGCCCGAGGCACACAGATACGCAGTATTTT; cdr3_aa: CASSPRRPRHTDTQYF
clone_size: many; cdr3_length: 14; d_call: .; j_call: TRBJ2-1; v_call: TRBV6-4; cdr3_nt: TGTGCCAGCAGTGATTCCGGGTCCTACAATGAGCAGTTCTTC; cdr3_aa: CASSDSGSYNEQFF
clone_size: many; cdr3_length: 12; d_call: TRBD1; j_call: TRBJ2-1; v_call: TRBV19; cdr3_nt: TGTGCCAGTAGTTACCCAGGGGGTCGGGAGTTCTTC; cdr3_aa: CASSYPGGREFF
clone_size: many; cdr3_length: 15; d_call: TRBD2; j_call: TRBJ2-3; v_call: TRBV28; cdr3_nt: TGTGCCAGCAGTGAGACTAGCGGGATCACAGATACGCAGTATTTT; cdr3_aa: CASSETSGITDTQYF
clone_size: .; cdr3_length: 17; d_call: TRBD1; j_call: TRBJ2-4; v_call: TRBV7-9; cdr3_nt: TGTGCCAGCAGCTTAGCCGGGACAGGGGGGTCCAAAAACATTCAGTACTTC; cdr3_aa: CASSLAGTGGSKNIQYF
clone_size: many; cdr3_length: 13; d_call: .; j_call: TRBJ2-7; v_call: TRBV29-1; cdr3_nt: TGCAGCGTTGTCTCGGACAGCTCCTACGAGCAGTACTTC; cdr3_aa: CSVVSDSSYEQYF
clone_size: many; cdr3_length: 15; d_call: TRBD1; j_call: TRBJ2-7; v_call: TRBV30; cdr3_nt: TGTGCCTGGAGTGATTTGGGACAGGGGCCCCACGAGCAGTACTTC; cdr3_aa: CAWSDLGQGPHEQYF